A selection of T cell receptor beta chains follows, all from one sample in a study of shared clonotypes between healthy human individuals. Sequenced by immunoSEQ multiplex PCR; TCRdb stores in-frame clones only, minus some. The repertoire holds 900,000 to 1,200,000 clones, with 70% to 80% as singletons. Sequenced input: memory CD4+ T cells from PBMCs. The receptors derive from a man younger than 35 in good health. Some clones in this sample may be carry-over from other donors' samples. CDR3s include the opening cysteine and the closing phenylalanine or tryptophan. The D gene is left open where the match is weak. The size field is filled for only some rows; it gives once, few, many or a size class.

v_call	clone_size	j_call	d_call	cdr3_nt	cdr3_aa
TRBV11-2	NA	TRBJ1-4	NA	TGTGCCAGCAGCTACCGTCCTGGGGATGAAAAACTGTTTTTT	CASSYRPGDEKLFF
TRBV9	NA	TRBJ1-2	TRBD1	TGTGCCAGCAGCGTTGGGACAGTCGTCAACTATGGCTACACCTTC	CASSVGTVVNYGYTF
TRBV5-1	NA	TRBJ2-1	NA	TGCGCCAGCGACTCAACAGGGTACAATGAGCAGTTCTTC	CASDSTGYNEQFF
TRBV9	NA	TRBJ2-3	TRBD2	TGTGCCAGCAGCGTTAGCGGGAGGGGCACAGATACGCAGTATTTT	CASSVSGRGTDTQYF
TRBV5-1	NA	TRBJ2-2	TRBD2	TGCGCCAGCAGCTTTTCTCCCTTAAATAGCGGGAGGGCGTCCACCGGGGAGCTGTTTTTT	CASSFSPLNSGRASTGELFF
TRBV30	NA	TRBJ2-4	NA	TGTGCGGCGAGAGGGGGGTTATCAAATCAGTACTTC	CAARGGLSNQYF
TRBV5-4	once	TRBJ2-7	NA	TGTGCCAGCAGCCCTGGTGGCTCCTACGAGCAGTACTTC	CASSPGGSYEQYF
TRBV5-1	NA	TRBJ2-3	TRBD1	TGCGCCAGCAGCTTTGGGACAGGGGGCACTACTAGCGGGATGTCAGATACGCAGTATTTT	CASSFGTGGTTSGMSDTQYF
TRBV25-1	NA	TRBJ2-2	NA	TGTGCCAGCAGTGAGCTTATAGGGTCCGGGGAGCTGTTTTTT	CASSELIGSGELFF
TRBV6-5	once	TRBJ2-3	NA	TGTGCCAGCACCGGCCGCACAGATACGCAGTATTTT	CASTGRTDTQYF
TRBV6-1	NA	TRBJ1-2	TRBD1	TGTGCCAGCAGATGGACAGGGGGGCACTATGGCTACACCTTC	CASRWTGGHYGYTF
TRBV5-6	NA	TRBJ1-4	NA	TGTGCCAGCAGCTTGTGGAGGTCTAATGAAAAACTGTTTTTT	CASSLWRSNEKLFF
TRBV6-1	once	TRBJ2-5	NA	TGTGCCAGCAGTGTAGACAGGACTCGCCGGACCCAGTACTTC	CASSVDRTRRTQYF
TRBV18	once	TRBJ2-5	NA	TGTGCCAGCTCAGCCGGCTTTTGGACTCCCGGGGCTAGCGCCTGGCAGACCCAGTACTTC	CASSAGFWTPGASAWQTQYF
TRBV5-6	NA	TRBJ1-5	NA	TGTGCCAGCAGCTCGCTGGGGGGGTCCCATAGCAATCAGCCCCAGCATTTT	CASSSLGGSHSNQPQHF
TRBV2	NA	TRBJ2-2	NA	TGTGCCAGCAGGATCGTCGGGGAGCTGTTTTTT	CASRIVGELFF
TRBV5-8	NA	TRBJ2-7	NA	TGTGCCAGCAGTGGACCCAGGGGGGGCGGCTACGAGCAGTACTTC	CASSGPRGGGYEQYF
TRBV6-1	NA	TRBJ2-7	NA	TGTGCCAGCAGGCCCGGACGGGGGTACGAGCAGTACTTC	CASRPGRGYEQYF
TRBV11-2	NA	TRBJ2-3	TRBD1	TGTGCCAGCAGCTTCGGACTGGACAGGGGCACAGATACGCAGTATTTT	CASSFGLDRGTDTQYF
TRBV7-9	NA	TRBJ1-5	TRBD1	TGTGCCAGCAGCTTAGGCAGGGGGACGGACCCAAATCAGCCCCAGCATTTT	CASSLGRGTDPNQPQHF
TRBV2	NA	TRBJ2-1	NA	TGTGCCAGCAGTGACAGAGGGGATAATGAGCAGTTCTTC	CASSDRGDNEQFF
TRBV7-9	NA	TRBJ2-1	TRBD1	TGTGCCAGCAGCCATGCTGGGGACAGGGGATTCCCGTGTGAGCAGTTCTTC	CASSHAGDRGFPCEQFF
TRBV2	many	TRBJ1-3	NA	TGTGCCAGCAGTGAACGCTGGACAGCACTAAACTCTGGAAACACCATATATTTT	CASSERWTALNSGNTIYF
TRBV2	NA	TRBJ1-1	NA	TGTGCCAGCAGGCCGGACCTGACCCCGAACACTGAAGCTTTCTTT	CASRPDLTPNTEAFF
TRBV19	few	TRBJ1-5	TRBD1	TGTGCCAGTGACAGGGTTCTCAGCAATCAGCCCCAGCATTTT	CASDRVLSNQPQHF
TRBV7-6	NA	TRBJ2-2	NA	TGTGCCAGCAAGACAGGCACGAACACCGGGGAGCTGTTTTTT	CASKTGTNTGELFF
TRBV7-9	NA	TRBJ1-2	NA	TGTGCCAGCAGCTCATCTTCCTATGGCTACACCTTC	CASSSSSYGYTF
TRBV27	few	TRBJ1-2	NA	TGTGCCAGCAGCCCCTGGGGTGTCCCCGCTAACTATGGCTACACCTTC	CASSPWGVPANYGYTF
TRBV28	NA	TRBJ1-5	NA	TGTGCCAGCAACGGAGGGTCGAGTCAGCCCCAGCATTTT	CASNGGSSQPQHF
TRBV4-3	NA	TRBJ2-7	NA	TGCGCCAGCAGCCAGACGGACGGAAGGTCGTCCTACGAGCAGTACTTC	CASSQTDGRSSYEQYF
TRBV30	NA	TRBJ2-1	NA	TGTGCCTGGAAGCTTGGGGGTTCCTACAATGAGCAGTTCTTC	CAWKLGGSYNEQFF
TRBV29-1	NA	TRBJ2-7	TRBD1	TGCAGCGTTGAGTCTCCCGGGACAGCTCTTGGCGAGCAGTACTTC	CSVESPGTALGEQYF
TRBV5-1	few	TRBJ1-1	NA	TGCGCCAGCAGCTTGTTGACGGGGAACACTGAAGCTTTCTTT	CASSLLTGNTEAFF
TRBV19	once	TRBJ2-5	NA	TGTGCCAGTAGTATATTAATACAAGAGACCCAGTACTTC	CASSILIQETQYF
TRBV6-4	NA	TRBJ2-3	TRBD2	TGTGCCAGCAGTGAAATAGCGGGAGGGCCCACAGATACGCAGTATTTT	CASSEIAGGPTDTQYF
TRBV19	once	TRBJ1-5	TRBD1	TGTGCCAGTAGTATTACGGGACAGGGGCCTCAGCCCCAGCATTTT	CASSITGQGPQPQHF
TRBV6-1	once	TRBJ2-7	TRBD2	TGTGCCAGCAGTGAAAGCGGGAGGGCTTACGAGCAGTACTTC	CASSESGRAYEQYF
TRBV30	NA	TRBJ1-3	TRBD1	TGTGCCTGGAGGGGTAGACAGGGGGTTGGAGGAAACACCATATATTTT	CAWRGRQGVGGNTIYF
TRBV28	many	TRBJ2-7	TRBD2	TGTGCCAGCAGTGAAGGCGGGGGCTCCTACGAGCAGTACTTC	CASSEGGGSYEQYF
TRBV2	NA	TRBJ1-5	NA	TGTGCCAGCAGACCTGACAGCCCCAATCAGCCCCAGCATTTT	CASRPDSPNQPQHF
TRBV7-2	NA	TRBJ2-3	NA	TGTGCCAGCAGCTTAGTCGGGGGTCCCACAGATACGCAGTATTTT	CASSLVGGPTDTQYF
TRBV5-1	few	TRBJ2-5	TRBD1	TGCGCCAGCAGCTTAACAGGGGGAGAGACCCAGTACTTC	CASSLTGGETQYF
TRBV13	NA	TRBJ2-3	TRBD2	TGTGCCAGCAGCTTATCTTCTAGCGGGAGAAATACGCAGTATTTT	CASSLSSSGRNTQYF
TRBV5-6	NA	TRBJ1-5	NA	TGTGCCAGCAGCTCGACGGGGAATCAGCCCCAGCATTTT	CASSSTGNQPQHF
TRBV2	once	TRBJ2-7	TRBD1	TGTGCCAGCAGCCCCACGCTCCGGGACAGCCACTACGAGCAGTACTTC	CASSPTLRDSHYEQYF
TRBV7-2	few	TRBJ2-2	NA	TGTGCCAGCAGCCAGGGACTCACCGGGGAGCTGTTTTTT	CASSQGLTGELFF
TRBV28	NA	TRBJ2-7	NA	TGTGCCAGCAGCTGGACAGATTACGAGCAGTACTTC	CASSWTDYEQYF
TRBV25-1	NA	TRBJ1-1	NA	TGTGCCAGCAGTGAAAGGGGGAACACTGAAGCTTTCTTT	CASSERGNTEAFF
TRBV6-4	NA	TRBJ1-1	NA	TGTGCCAACCCTTGGGGCGGTGAAGCTTTCTTT	CANPWGGEAFF
TRBV7-6	NA	TRBJ2-1	TRBD2	TGTGCCAGCAGCCCAACAGCGGGAGGGGTGGTTGAGCAGTTCTTC	CASSPTAGGVVEQFF
TRBV7-9	NA	TRBJ2-5	NA	TGTGCCAGCAGCTTGTACGGCGGAGAGACCCAGTACTTC	CASSLYGGETQYF
TRBV18	NA	TRBJ2-1	TRBD1	TGTGCCAGCTCCCACACTGCTGGACAGGGTAGGGTCTTC	CASSHTAGQGRVF